These 30 T cell receptor beta chains came from one sample sequenced in a study of T cell repertoires in cytomegalovirus infection. From the reads, TCRdb called clonotypes with MiXCR, one entry per CDR3 protein. The sample holds 510,000 or so distinct CDR3 sequences, around a quarter seen once. The specimen sequenced was PBMCs. The source is a human donor in good health (CMV status not recorded). Some clones in this sample may be carry-over from other donors' samples.

The rearrangement uses TRBV12-3 or TRBV12-4 and TRBJ2-1, with 7 bases that match TRBD2. Germline trimming cut 6 bases from V and 6 bases from J; bases unmatched to any gene: 11. CDR3 length: 15 residues. In DNA, the CDR3 is TGTGCCAGCAGCCTCCTAGCGGCCCGGGGCAATGAGCAGTTCTTC. Its protein is CASSLLAARGNEQFF.

This clonotype was seen repeatedly, ten times or more. J is TRBJ2-3 and V is TRBV7-2; D remains unclear. The CDR3 has 15 amino acids. Germline V lookup: CDR1 SGHTA, CDR2 FQGNSA. Trimming pared 5 bases from V and 2 bases from J, leaving 14 bases between. The CDR3 bases are TGTGCCAGCAGCCTAGAGGCTTGGACCACAGATACGCAGTATTTT. It yields the protein CASSLEAWTTDTQYF.

The chain combines TRBV20-1 with TRBJ2-3; 14 nucleotides agree with TRBD2. The germline gives CDR1 DFQATT, CDR2 SNEGSKA (reference sequence). Trimming removed 5 bases from V and 1 base from J; junction bases left unmatched: 8. The CDR3 is 17 residues long. CDR3 loop: CSAGGLAGASGTDTQYF. The CDR3 nucleotides are TGCAGTGCTGGGGGACTAGCGGGAGCGTCGGGCACAGATACGCAGTATTTT.

The chain employs TRBV14 and TRBJ2-3; D gene ambiguous. The CDR3 is made up of 15 amino acids. The germline CDR1 and CDR2 sequences are SGHDN and FVKESK. V was trimmed by 1 base and J by 0 bases, leaving 8 bases between them. CDR3 coding DNA: TGTGCCAGCAGCCAAGGAACCTCTAGCACAGATACGCAGTATTTT. Protein sequence: CASSQGTSSTDTQYF. Looking up the rest from reference TRBV14 and TRBJ2-3 gives the full variable domain: EAGVTQFPSHSVIEKGQTVTLRCDPISGHDNLYWYRRVMGKEIKFLLHFVKESKQDESGMPNNRFLAERTGGTYSTLKVQPAELEDSGVYFCASSQGTSSTDTQYFGPGTRLTVL.

There are a few counts of this clonotype. The chain joins TRBV7-2 to TRBJ2-7; D gene unclear. Trimming pared 1 base from V and 2 bases from J, leaving 9 bases between. Germline V gene data show CDR1 as SGHTA and CDR2 as FQGNSA. CDR3 size: 14 residues. This CDR3 reads CASSLGQVTYEQYV. DNA for the CDR3: TGTGCCAGCAGCTTAGGGCAGGTCACCTACGAGCAGTACGTC.

This clonotype was observed a handful of times. The gene calls are TRBV7-2 and TRBJ1-2; D ambiguous. CDR3 size: 13 residues. Trimming removed 0 bases from V and 8 bases from J, with 10 bases in between. Germline-derived CDR1 and CDR2 are SGHTA and FQGNSA. The CDR3 is CASSLAGMGGYTF. CDR3 DNA sequence: TGTGCCAGCAGCTTAGCGGGGATGGGAGGCTACACCTTC.

The chain uses TRBV25-1 and TRBJ1-5; TRBD1 might be the D (5 bases). CDR1 is MGHDK, CDR2 SYGVNS, per germline. This CDR3 contains 14 residues. V gave up 4 bases and J gave up 6 bases, with 13 bases separating them. In DNA form, the CDR3 reads TGTGCCAGCAGTGGCGGACATGGGTTTCAGCCCCAGCATTTT. It specifies CASSGGHGFQPQHF.

This clonotype occurred many times. The chain recombines TRBV7-8 with TRBJ1-1, with 7 nucleotides matching TRBD1. Per the germline V gene, CDR1 is SGHVS and CDR2 is FQNEAQ. This CDR3 has 13 amino acids. Trimming at V came to 4 bases and at J to 12 bases, leaving 11 bases not matched to a gene. The CDR3 is CASSSTPGGETFF. DNA for the CDR3: TGTGCCAGCAGCTCAACTCCAGGGGGTGAGACTTTCTTT.

This clonotype was seen more than once but under ten times. This chain joins TRBV7-8 and TRBJ1-1, with 7 bases fitting TRBD1. The CDR3 has 12 amino acids. Germline CDR1 and CDR2: SGHVS and FQNEAQ. V gave up 6 bases and J gave up 7 bases; unmatched junction bases: 5. The CDR3 spells CASSFQGDEAFF. For the CDR3, the DNA is TGTGCCAGCAGTTTTCAGGGGGATGAAGCTTTCTTT. Full variable domain (missing parts from reference TRBV7-8 and TRBJ1-1): GAGVSQSPRYKVAKRGQDVALRCDPISGHVSLFWYQQALGQGPEFLTYFQNEAQLDKSGLPSDRFFAERPEGSVSTLKIQRTQQEDSAVYLCASSFQGDEAFFGQGTRLTVV.

Regarding this clonotype: This may stem from a read error, because a much larger clone lies one nucleotide away. Without the conserved terminal phenylalanine or tryptophan, this CDR3 likely stems from a read error. The chain links TRBV12-3 or TRBV12-4 to TRBJ1-5; a weak D match, TRBD1 (5 bases). This CDR3 comprises 15 residues. Trimming removed 5 bases at V and 4 bases at J, with 15 bases between. The CDR3 bases are TGTGCCAGCAGTCCGGAGGGACTCCAAAATCAGCCCCAGCATTGT. It is translated as CASSPEGLQNQPQHC.

This chain links TRBV7-9 with TRBJ1-4; D remains unclear. The V end was cut by 0 bases, the J end by 7 bases, with 9 bases between. The length of the CDR3 is 14 residues. CDR1 is SEHNR and CDR2 is FQNEAQ in the germline V gene (reference sequence). The CDR3 reads CASSLALAGEKLFF. CDR3 nucleotide sequence: TGTGCCAGCAGCTTAGCGCTGGCGGGTGAAAAACTGTTTTTT.

There are a few counts of this clonotype. The rearrangement links TRBV6-2 or TRBV6-3 to TRBJ2-3, with D unresolved. The V gene's germline CDR1 is MNHEY and CDR2 SVGEGT. The CDR3 sequence is 13 residues long. V lost 2 bases and J lost 6, with 9 bases in between. This chain's CDR3 is CASSYPVRDTQYF. CDR3 nucleotide sequence: TGTGCCAGCAGTTACCCCGTTAGGGATACGCAGTATTTT.

The J gene is TRBJ2-7, the V gene TRBV6-2 or TRBV6-3, with D perhaps assigned TRBD1 or TRBD2 (5 bases each). The CDR3 totals 17 residues. Looked up from germline, CDR1 is MNHEY and CDR2 is SVGEGT. Trimming took 6 bases from V and 2 from J, leaving 23 bases between them. The CDR3 coding sequence is TGTGCCAGCAGCTTCACCCTCGGGGCAGGGAGCGCCTACGAGCAGTACGTC. This codes for CASSFTLGAGSAYEQYV.

In its sample, this clonotype was seen a few times. The chain recombines TRBV6-2 or TRBV6-3 with TRBJ1-5, with a weak D call TRBD1 (6 bases). Germline V gives CDR1 MNHEY, CDR2 SVGEGT. The germline V and J ends were trimmed by 7 bases and 1 base, with 20 bases remaining between them. This CDR3 contains 17 residues. The CDR3 here is CASTLGVGTGSNQPQHF. CDR3 nucleotides: TGTGCCAGCACCCTGGGGGTTGGTACAGGGAGCAATCAGCCCCAGCATTTT.

At least ten counts were recorded for this clonotype. The rearrangement uses TRBV7-2 and TRBJ1-1, with 10 positions matching TRBD1. This CDR3 spans 13 amino acids. Trimming removed 5 bases from V and 4 bases from J; junction bases left unmatched: 1. In germline, CDR1 is SGHTA, CDR2 FQGNSA. The CDR3 reads CASSGQGGTEAFF. Here the CDR3 DNA reads TGTGCCAGCAGCGGACAGGGGGGCACTGAAGCTTTCTTT. Full variable domain (missing parts from reference TRBV7-2 and TRBJ1-1): GAGVSQSPSNKVTEKGKDVELRCDPISGHTALYWYRQSLGQGLEFLIYFQGNSAPDKSGLPSDRFSAERTGGSVSTLTIQRTQQEDSAVYLCASSGQGGTEAFFGQGTRLTVV.

This clonotype was seen at least ten times. V usage is TRBV7-2 and J usage is TRBJ2-3; a weak D match, TRBD1 (6 bases). The CDR3 is made up of 18 amino acids. Germline values: CDR1 SGHTA, CDR2 FQGNSA. The V end lost 1 base, the J end lost 2 bases, and 19 bases lay between the germline ends. CDR3 amino acids: CASSLVRLPGAHTDTQYF. The DNA of the CDR3 is TGTGCCAGCAGCTTAGTAAGATTGCCAGGGGCCCACACAGATACGCAGTATTTT.

The V call is TRBV30, the J call TRBJ1-1; 11 bases line up with TRBD1. CDR1 and CDR2 from the germline V gene are GTSNPN and SVGIG (reference sequence). The CDR3 is 16 residues long. J lost 6 bases, V lost 0 bases, and 9 bases had no gene match. The CDR3 is CAWSVLWDRGMAEAFF. The CDR3 DNA sequence: TGTGCCTGGAGTGTACTTTGGGACAGGGGGATGGCTGAAGCTTTCTTT.

The chain joins TRBV19 to TRBJ2-7; 7 bases align to TRBD1. CDR1 is LNHDA, CDR2 SQIVND, per germline (reference sequence). The trim removed 5 bases at V and 7 bases at J, leaving 8 bases unmatched. This CDR3 has 13 residues. CDR3 amino acids: CASSSTGTEEQYF. CDR3 DNA: TGTGCCAGTAGTTCAACCGGGACAGAGGAGCAGTACTTC.

This clonotype was found many times. The chain links TRBV7-2 to TRBJ2-3; the D gene is possibly TRBD2 (5 bases). The germline CDR1 and CDR2 sequences are SGHTA and FQGNSA. V was cut by 4 bases and J by 6 bases, with 20 bases left in between. CDR3 length equals 16 residues. DNA of the CDR3: TGTGCCAGCAGCTCAAATCTAGCACAGATTTGGGATACGCAGTATTTT. Translated: CASSSNLAQIWDTQYF.

The chain joins TRBV28 to TRBJ2-7; TRBD2 matches 12 bases. Germline V gene data show CDR1 as MDHEN and CDR2 as SYDVKM. V trimming: 6 bases; J trimming: 5 bases; junction bases outside the gene matches: 2. This CDR3 is built from 13 residues. CDR3 DNA: TGTGCCAGCAGGGGACTAGCGGGTAACGAGCAGTACGTC. It yields the protein CASRGLAGNEQYV.

The chain links TRBV11-2 to TRBJ2-1, with 8 bases matching TRBD1. The CDR3 covers 16 residues. Looked up from germline, CDR1 is SGHAT and CDR2 is FQNNGV. With V trimmed by 7 bases and J by 1 base, 9 bases remained unmatched. The CDR3 coding sequence is TGTGCCAGCACCGTCACACAGGGGGGTTCCTACAATGAGCAGTTCTTC. It translates to CASTVTQGGSYNEQFF.

This clonotype was recorded a few times. The CDR3 DNA is TGTGCCATCAGTGAGGCTATAGCGGGAGTTCTTACCGGGGAGCTGTTTTTT. This encodes CAISEAIAGVLTGELFF. The chain couples TRBV10-3 to TRBJ2-2, with 9 positions matching TRBD2. The length of the CDR3 is 17 residues. CDR1 is ENHRY and CDR2 is SYGVKD in the germline V gene. The V and J ends lost 2 bases and 5 bases, in that order; junction bases with no gene match: 9.

V is TRBV5-4 and J is TRBJ2-3; D is unresolved. Germline CDR1 is SGHNT and CDR2 is YYREEE (reference sequence). V was clipped by 1 base and J by 2 bases, with 14 bases between them. This CDR3 comprises 16 residues. DNA of the CDR3: TGTGCCAGCAGCTTGCCTCATTCCGGATTCACAGATACGCAGTATTTT. This translates into CASSLPHSGFTDTQYF. The full variable domain, completed using reference TRBV5-4 and TRBJ2-3, is ETGVTQSPTHLIKTRGQQVTLRCSSQSGHNTVSWYQQALGQGPQFIFQYYREEENGRGNFPPRFSGLQFPNYSSELNVNALELDDSALYLCASSLPHSGFTDTQYFGPGTRLTVL.

The gene calls are TRBV5-8 and TRBJ1-5; no firm D call. The length of the CDR3 is 12 residues. Per the germline V gene, CDR1 is SGHTS and CDR2 is YDEGEE. V dropped 4 bases and J dropped 5 bases, with 7 bases sitting between them. CDR3 DNA: TGTGCCAGCAGCCCGGCCGATCAGCCCCAGCATTTT. Translating gives CASSPADQPQHF.

The chain employs TRBV27 and TRBJ2-1, with D possibly being TRBD2 (6 bases). The CDR3 is 14 residues long. Per germline, CDR1 MNHEY and CDR2 SMNVEV (reference sequence). Trimming removed 7 bases from V and 1 base from J, with 11 bases in between. The CDR3 DNA reads TGTGCCAGCATTTCGGGAGAATCCTACAATGAGCAGTTCTTC. Translation gives CASISGESYNEQFF.

This clonotype has a handful of counts. The rearrangement uses TRBV11-2 and TRBJ2-1; 10 positions agree with TRBD2. CDR3 length: 16 residues. V shed 0 bases and J 7 bases; nucleotides not matched to a gene: 6. Germline loops: CDR1 SGHAT, CDR2 FQNNGV. In nucleotides, the CDR3 is TGTGCCAGCAGCTTAGAAGCGGGACTAGCGTTAAATGAGCAGTTCTTC. This sequence encodes CASSLEAGLALNEQFF.

This clonotype was picked up many times. The gene calls are TRBV7-9 and TRBJ1-5; D gene unclear. V was shortened by 5 bases and J by 4 bases, with 9 bases between the two germline ends. CDR3 size: 13 residues. CDR1 is SEHNR, CDR2 FQNEAQ, per germline (reference sequence). The CDR3 region has the DNA TGTGCCAGCAGCCTACGGGAGAATCAGCCCCAGCATTTT. It codes for CASSLRENQPQHF.

This clonotype was recorded many times. The genes are TRBV7-2 and TRBJ1-3; no clear D gene. V was shortened by 2 bases and J by 4 bases, with 12 bases between the two germline ends. The CDR3 consists of 15 residues. Germline assignment: CDR1 SGHTA and CDR2 FQGNSA. The chain's CDR3 is CASSLRPGGGNTIYF. In DNA form, the CDR3 reads TGTGCCAGCAGCTTAAGGCCGGGAGGGGGAAACACCATATATTTT.

At least ten counts were recorded for this clonotype. V and J are TRBV12-3 or TRBV12-4 and TRBJ1-2; tentatively, D is TRBD1 (5 bases). Between the trimmed V and J ends, which lost 8 bases and 4 bases, there was a span of 17 bases. The CDR3 is 14 residues long. The CDR3 reads CASHHLGAFYGYTF. CDR3 in DNA: TGTGCCAGCCACCACCTCGGGGCGTTCTATGGCTACACCTTC.

V and J are TRBV5-4 and TRBJ1-2, with 7 bases aligning to TRBD1. The V segment lost 2 bases and the J segment 0 bases; nucleotides outside the gene matches: 1. The V gene's germline CDR1 is SGHNT and CDR2 YYREEE (reference sequence). CDR3 length: 14 amino acids. CDR3 DNA: TGTGCCAGCAGCTTCAGGGGGACTAACTATGGCTACACCTTC. The encoded protein is CASSFRGTNYGYTF.